This T cell receptor beta chain was identified in a study of regulatory T cells in long-lasting Graves disease. Study-level findings and limits: Newly diagnosed patients shared 750 to 1,000 public clonotypes; persistent patients shared about 2,700. Persistent Graves' patients possessed reduced TCR diversity relative to recently diagnosed ones.

This sample's time point: newly diagnosed GD, antithyroid drugs for less than 3 months. PBMC RNA was the source of the TCR library. Through Arm-PCR of CDR3 regions and iRepertoire HTBI primers, TCR beta libraries were built. TCRdb itself ran the multiplex PCR reads through MiXCR, one entry per CDR3 protein. The data hold hundreds of thousands of distinct CDR3 sequences, with about 16% observed a single time. The V gene lost 6 bases and the J gene lost 7 bases, with 16 bases spanning the gap. The germline V gene has CDR1 LGHDT and CDR2 YNNKEL (reference sequence). The CDR3 loop spans 15 amino acids. The table lists this clonotype with many counts. Its antigen is unidentified. Another study also made use of these data, one on T cells in Graves' hyperthyroidism and ophthalmopathy. That source reports: Most clonotypes expanded in the thyroid (above 0.001) were also present in blood. The authors' 13 V-J model separated ophthalmopathy from stable hyperthyroidism.

V is TRBV3-1 and J is TRBJ1-6; D may be TRBD1 (6 bases). The clonotype comes from a woman aged 35-60 years with Graves disease. The input for sequencing was peripheral blood mononuclear cells (PBMCs), taken at new diagnosis, from a patient treated with antithyroid drugs. CDR3 loop: CASSPLGGGNSPLHF. The CDR3 nucleotides are TGTGCCAGCAGTCCCCTAGGGGGAGGAAATTCACCCCTCCACTTT. The full variable domain, with the rest looked up from reference TRBV3-1 and TRBJ1-6, is DTAVSQTPKYLVTQMGNDKSIKCEQNLGHDTMYWYKQDSKKFLKIMFSYNNKELIINETVPNRFSPKSPDKAHLNLHINSLELGDSAVYFCASSPLGGGNSPLHFGNGTRLTVT.